Listed here are 27 T cell receptor beta chains from one sample, sequenced in a study of Ad26.COV2.S vaccination and SARS-CoV-2 variants. TCRdb's copy holds only in-frame clones and misses some; the assay was immunoSEQ multiplex PCR. The sample has around 270,000 clones; approximately 88% are singletons. This sample's treatment: around 19 received Ad26.COV2.S at low or high dose, single or two shots; about 5 received placebo; per-sample allocation not given. Samples analyzed were those drawn on day 63 after the first vaccine or placebo injection. The input for sequencing was peripheral blood, taken in a trial of Ad26.COV2.S vaccine versus placebo. All receptors come from a person between 18 and 65 years old who received the Ad26.COV2.S COVID-19 vaccine or a placebo.

The V and J genes are TRBV7-9 and TRBJ2-2; D possibly corresponds to TRBD2 (5 bases). Germline CDR1 and CDR2: SEHNR and FQNEAQ (reference sequence). Trimming took 2 bases from V and 5 from J, leaving 15 bases between them. This CDR3 has 16 residues. DNA for the CDR3: TGTGCCAGCAGCTTAAATGTCGGGGTCCGGACCGGGGAGCTGTTTTTT. This gives the protein CASSLNVGVRTGELFF.

V usage is TRBV7-2 and J usage is TRBJ2-3; tentatively, D is TRBD2 (5 bases). The CDR3 is 16 residues long. Trimming took off 0 bases at V and 3 bases at J, with 13 bases between the two ends. Germline-derived CDR1 and CDR2 are SGHTA and FQGNSA. Written as DNA, the CDR3 is TGTGCCAGCAGCTTAGCGGTGGGAGTAGGGACAGATACGCAGTATTTT. Its translation: CASSLAVGVGTDTQYF.

This chain links TRBV27 with TRBJ2-7; D perhaps matches TRBD1 (5 bases). CDR1 is MNHEY and CDR2 is SMNVEV in the germline V gene (reference sequence). The V end lost 3 bases, the J end lost 0 bases, and 6 bases lay between the germline ends. CDR3 length: 13 amino acids. The CDR3 DNA reads TGTGCCAGCAGTTTTACAGGCTCCTACGAGCAGTACTTC. Protein: CASSFTGSYEQYF.

This chain links TRBV24-1 with TRBJ2-1; D is ambiguous. Germline assignment: CDR1 KGHDR and CDR2 SFDVKD. V was pared by 4 bases and J by 6 bases, with 15 bases between. This CDR3 contains 15 residues. CDR3 sequence: CATSDLASGGNEQFF. CDR3 in DNA: TGTGCCACCAGTGACCTGGCCTCAGGTGGCAATGAGCAGTTCTTC.

The chain employs TRBV29-1 and TRBJ2-3; 10 nucleotides align to TRBD2. Unmatched junction bases numbered 13, after V lost 7 bases and J lost 6 bases. Germline CDR1 and CDR2: SQVTM and ANQGSEA. The CDR3 sequence is 15 residues long. The CDR3, as DNA: TGCAGCGGTGCACTAGCGGGGAATCCTGGTGATACGCAGTATTTT. The encoded protein is CSGALAGNPGDTQYF.

This clone was seen only once. The chain is built from TRBV7-9 and TRBJ1-2; no clear D gene. Trimming removed 5 bases at V and 8 bases at J, with 9 bases between. The CDR3 extends over 11 amino acids. Germline values: CDR1 SEHNR, CDR2 FQNEAQ (reference sequence). The CDR3 sequence is CASSLNGGYTF. The CDR3 DNA follows: TGTGCCAGCAGCCTCAATGGGGGCTACACCTTC.

In this sample, this clone turned up once. This chain uses TRBV5-6 with TRBJ2-3; 8 bases are a match to TRBD2. V lost 4 bases, J lost 5 bases, and 12 bases stayed unmatched. CDR3 length: 16 residues. CDR1 is SGHDT and CDR2 is YYEEEE in the germline V gene. The CDR3 sequence is CASSHPGGAGRDTQYF. The CDR3 nucleotides are TGTGCCAGCAGCCATCCCGGGGGGGCGGGAAGAGATACGCAGTATTTT.

CDR3 sequence (DNA): TGCGCCAGCAGCCAAGACTCGGGACCGAATCAGCCCCAGCATTTT. It encodes CASSQDSGPNQPQHF. The genes are TRBV4-3 and TRBJ1-5, with a possible D match to TRBD1 (5 bases). V gave up 0 bases and J gave up 4 bases, with 10 bases separating them. From germline, CDR1 is LGHNA and CDR2 YSLEER. This CDR3 region has 15 residues.

The chain combines TRBV10-3 with TRBJ1-5, with D hard to call. Germline loops: CDR1 ENHRY, CDR2 SYGVKD. There are 12 residues in the CDR3. V gave up 9 bases and J gave up 4 bases, with 10 bases separating them. In nucleotides, the CDR3 is TGTGCCATGAGCGACGGGAATCAGCCCCAGCATTTT. The encoded protein is CAMSDGNQPQHF.

The chain uses TRBV5-1 and TRBJ2-3; D gene unclear. V was clipped by 1 base and J by 1 base, with 7 bases between them. The length of the CDR3 is 14 residues. In germline, CDR1 is SGHRS, CDR2 YFSETQ. The CDR3 DNA sequence: TGCGCCAGCAGCTTGAACGCAGGCACAGATACGCAGTATTTT. Protein sequence: CASSLNAGTDTQYF.

The gene calls are TRBV6-2 or TRBV6-3 and TRBJ1-4; no clear D gene. The CDR3 spans 14 residues. Germline V gene lookup returns CDR1 MNHEY and CDR2 SVGEGT. V was trimmed by 5 bases and J by 3 bases, leaving 10 bases between them. As DNA, the CDR3 is TGTGCCAGCAGTAACGGGATAGCTAATGAAAAACTGTTTTTT. Residues: CASSNGIANEKLFF.

This rearrangement joins TRBV5-4 to TRBJ2-5; D tentatively reads TRBD1 or TRBD2 (5 bases each). The CDR3 runs to 16 residues. With 1 base removed from V and 4 bases from J, the gap between germline ends came to 17 bases. Germline CDR1 and CDR2: SGHNT and YYREEE (reference sequence). The CDR3: CASSLIVTGEGETQYF. The CDR3 nucleotides are TGTGCCAGCAGCTTGATAGTCACAGGAGAGGGAGAGACCCAGTACTTC.

The rearrangement links TRBV3-1 (or the pseudogene TRBV3-2) to TRBJ2-1; D possibly matches TRBD1 or TRBD2 (5 bases each). The CDR3 length is 14 residues. V gave up 4 bases and J gave up 5 bases, with 12 bases separating them. The germline gives CDR1 LGHDT, CDR2 YNNKEL (reference sequence). This CDR3 reads CASSRGAFDNEQFF. In nucleotides, the CDR3 is TGTGCCAGCAGCCGAGGGGCCTTCGACAATGAGCAGTTCTTC.

V and J are TRBV9 and TRBJ1-1, with 8 bases matching TRBD1. Germline-derived CDR1 and CDR2 are SGDLS and YYNGEE. V lost 3 bases, J lost 1 base, and 5 bases stayed unmatched. This CDR3 is 15 amino acids long. Written as DNA, the CDR3 is TGTGCCAGCAGCGCCGTCGGGACAGGGAACACTGAAGCTTTCTTT. Amino acids: CASSAVGTGNTEAFF. The whole variable domain, remainder taken from reference TRBV9 and TRBJ1-1, is DSGVTQTPKHLITATGQRVTLRCSPRSGDLSVYWYQQSLDQGLQFLIQYYNGEERAKGNILERFSAQQFPDLHSELNLSSLELGDSALYFCASSAVGTGNTEAFFGQGTRLTVV.

The gene calls are TRBV7-9 and TRBJ2-3; the D is unclear. CDR3 length: 17 amino acids. V lost 8 bases and J 5 bases, leaving 26 bases between the germline ends. Germline CDR1 and CDR2: SEHNR and FQNEAQ (reference sequence). The DNA for the CDR3 is TGTGCCAGCGACGTGGGGTCGGCTCGAAGGCTTATAGATACGCAGTATTTT. It translates to CASDVGSARRLIDTQYF.

J is TRBJ2-5 and V is TRBV2; D is perhaps TRBD1 (5 bases). From germline, CDR1 is SNHLY and CDR2 FYNNEI. V dropped 7 bases and J dropped 5 bases, with 17 bases sitting between them. The CDR3 sequence is 14 residues long. DNA for the CDR3: TGTGCCAGCATTGGGCAGGGTTTATCTGAGACCCAGTACTTC. Its translation is CASIGQGLSETQYF.

The chain carries TRBV30 and TRBJ1-5; 8 nucleotides match TRBD1. Germline V gene data show CDR1 as GTSNPN and CDR2 as SVGIG (reference sequence). This CDR3 contains 14 residues. Losses at the gene ends were 1 base for V and 7 bases for J; bases not matched to a gene: 6. Here the CDR3 DNA reads TGTGCCTGGAGTGCGACAGGGGCCGTGCAGCCCCAGCATTTT. The encoded protein is CAWSATGAVQPQHF.

The chain carries TRBV5-1 and TRBJ2-3, with D unclear. The CDR3 contains 15 residues. V lost 2 bases and J lost 2, with 12 bases in between. Germline values: CDR1 SGHRS, CDR2 YFSETQ. DNA of the CDR3: TGCGCCAGCAGCTTACCAGGCCGGTCCACAGATACGCAGTATTTT. This translates into CASSLPGRSTDTQYF.

This chain connects TRBV24-1 to TRBJ2-3; no clear D. The V end lost 3 bases, the J end lost 6 bases, and 9 bases lay between the germline ends. The CDR3 contains 13 residues. CDR1 is KGHDR and CDR2 is SFDVKD in the germline V gene. The CDR3 bases are TGTGCCACCAGTGATCCCCCGGAGGATACGCAGTATTTT. Its protein is CATSDPPEDTQYF.

The rearrangement joins TRBV2 to TRBJ1-5; TRBD1 is a possible D gene (5 bases). CDR1 and CDR2 from the germline V gene are SNHLY and FYNNEI. The V gene lost 4 bases and the J gene lost 4 bases, with 11 bases spanning the gap. CDR3 length: 14 amino acids. The CDR3 bases are TGTGCCAGCAGTGTGGGGCAGGGTAATCAGCCCCAGCATTTT. Translated: CASSVGQGNQPQHF. Using reference TRBV2 and TRBJ1-5 for the parts outside the CDR3, the full variable domain is EPEVTQTPSHQVTQMGQEVILRCVPISNHLYFYWYRQILGQKVEFLVSFYNNEISEKSEIFDDQFSVERPDGSNFTLKIRSTKLEDSAMYFCASSVGQGNQPQHFGDGTRLSIL.

V and J are TRBV5-1 and TRBJ1-3, with 8 bases fitting TRBD1. The CDR3 has 15 residues. Trimming at V came to 2 bases and at J to 1 base, leaving 2 bases not matched to a gene. Germline V gene data show CDR1 as SGHRS and CDR2 as YFSETQ. CDR3 bases: TGCGCCAGCAGCTTCGACAGGGGATCTGGAAACACCATATATTTT. This codes for CASSFDRGSGNTIYF.

The chain couples TRBV6-5 to TRBJ1-1; a possible D gene is TRBD1 (6 bases). The germline V gene has CDR1 MNHEY and CDR2 SVGAGI. The ends were cut back, 9 bases at V and 1 base at J, with 18 bases in the middle. This CDR3 contains 15 residues. The CDR3 protein is CASQIGGRWNTEAFF. The CDR3 region has the DNA TGTGCCAGTCAGATTGGGGGCCGTTGGAACACTGAAGCTTTCTTT.

This sequence joins TRBV4-3 and TRBJ2-7; 11 bases fit TRBD1. From germline, CDR1 is LGHNA and CDR2 YSLEER. The CDR3 has 15 residues. Trimming at V came to 0 bases and at J to 5 bases, leaving 3 bases not matched to a gene. This CDR3 reads CASSQDRTGGNEQYF. The CDR3 DNA reads TGCGCCAGCAGCCAAGATCGGACAGGGGGCAACGAGCAGTACTTC.

The chain joins TRBV3-1 (or the pseudogene TRBV3-2) to TRBJ2-6; D not resolved. Trimming cost V 1 base and J 0 bases, with 7 bases left between them. CDR1 and CDR2 (germline): LGHDT, YNNKEL (reference sequence). The CDR3 is 16 residues long. CDR3 nucleotide sequence: TGTGCCAGCAGCCAAGGGGTAGCCTCTGGGGCCAACGTCCTGACTTTC. As protein: CASSQGVASGANVLTF.

The chain recombines TRBV7-9 with TRBJ1-3; no definite D call. V was pared by 3 bases and J by 0 bases, with 12 bases between. The CDR3 runs 16 residues. CDR1 is SEHNR, CDR2 FQNEAQ, per germline (reference sequence). The chain's CDR3 is CASSFPYDDSGNTIYF. DNA for the CDR3: TGTGCCAGCAGCTTCCCTTATGATGACTCTGGAAACACCATATATTTT.

The chain recombines TRBV7-9 with TRBJ1-1; 8 positions match TRBD1. Germline V gives CDR1 SEHNR, CDR2 FQNEAQ (reference sequence). There are 13 residues in the CDR3. With 3 bases clipped from V and 7 bases from J, the junction kept 4 bases outside the gene matches. CDR3 sequence reads: CASSFQGASEAFF. For the CDR3, the DNA is TGTGCCAGCAGCTTTCAGGGGGCCAGTGAAGCTTTCTTT.

This clone came up a few times. J is TRBJ1-5 and V is TRBV2; no reliable D call. Trimming removed 2 bases at V and 5 bases at J, with 16 bases between. This CDR3 spans 16 amino acids. Germline V gene lookup returns CDR1 SNHLY and CDR2 FYNNEI. CDR3 residues: CASSEYVGSSHQPQHF. CDR3 sequence (DNA): TGTGCCAGCAGTGAATATGTTGGTAGCTCTCATCAGCCCCAGCATTTT. Combining the CDR3 with reference TRBV2 and TRBJ1-5 gives the whole variable domain EPEVTQTPSHQVTQMGQEVILRCVPISNHLYFYWYRQILGQKVEFLVSFYNNEISEKSEIFDDQFSVERPDGSNFTLKIRSTKLEDSAMYFCASSEYVGSSHQPQHFGDGTRLSIL.